This T cell receptor beta chain was documented in a study of blood T cell repertoires in COVID-19. Overall study context: Sample material is recorded as cDNA or gDNA derived from T cells, B-cell-depleted T cells, or PBMCs.

The CDR3 extends over 13 amino acids. CDR1 is SGHAT and CDR2 is FQNNGV in the germline V gene. V lost 5 bases and J 6 bases, leaving 13 bases between the germline ends. The cohort comprised adults aged roughly 18 to 95 years residing in 20 to 25 US areas. Methods used by the authors: How many nucleated cells were present was estimated from reference gene primer amplification. Measured with immunoSEQ multiplex PCR; TCRdb has only the in-frame clones, and not every one. V and J calls and clone size are given by that table; D and trimming were obtained from the DNA. The data hold about 270,000 clones, with approximately 89% observed a single time.

Material for sequencing was PBMCs or T cells enriched from blood (not recorded which). This TCR was sampled from a middle-aged woman with acute COVID-19. This sequence joins TRBV11-2 and TRBJ1-1, with D possibly TRBD1 on 6 matching bases. CDR3 region: CASSLRHRAEAFF. CDR3 sequence (DNA): TGTGCCAGCAGCCTCCGACACAGGGCTGAAGCTTTCTTT. The whole variable domain, remainder taken from reference TRBV11-2 and TRBJ1-1, is EAGVAQSPRYKIIEKRQSVAFWCNPISGHATLYWYQQILGQGPKLLIQFQNNGVVDDSQLPKDRFSAERLKGVDSTLKIQPAKLEDSAVYLCASSLRHRAEAFFGQGTRLTVV.